This TCR beta chain came from a study of graft-versus-host responses after intestinal transplantation. Study information: Anti-thymocyte globulin was used for induction in all recipients, who then took tacrolimus and steroids for 2 to 4 years.

The CDR3 runs 14 residues. Germline values: CDR1 SGHRS, CDR2 YFSETQ. V trimming: 4 bases; J trimming: 4 bases; junction bases outside the gene matches: 4. The repertoire was sequenced with immunoSEQ multiplex PCR; TCRdb's copy has only in-frame clones and lacks some. There are 12,000 or so clones in the sample; about 94% occur only once, and 20% to 25% lies in the top ten. Study-level points and caveats: Clonal ratios of graft-versus-host to host-versus-graft in allografts were high for patients exhibiting graft-donor T cell macrochimerism.

As regards this clone: Its antigen remains unidentified.

The chain carries TRBV5-1 and TRBJ2-7; 11 positions match TRBD2. Sequencing was performed on PBMCs, taken approximately 110 days after intestinal transplant. The TCR sequence derives from a human patient who received an intestinal transplant, so some T cells may come from the graft donor. Here the CDR3 reads CASSPGTSGYEQYF. As DNA, the CDR3 is TGCGCCAGCAGCCCAGGGACTAGCGGATACGAGCAGTACTTC. The variable domain in full, with the rest retrieved from reference TRBV5-1 and TRBJ2-7, is KAGVTQTPRYLIKTRGQQVTLSCSPISGHRSVSWYQQTPGQGLQFLFEYFSETQRNKGNFPGRFSGRQFSNSRSEMNVSTLELGDSALYLCASSPGTSGYEQYFGPGTRLTVT.